This T cell receptor beta chain was observed in a study of blood T cell repertoires in COVID-19 (dated by TCRdb to 2019 to 2021). As for the study more broadly: Samples covering the acute and convalescent phases of COVID-19 were provided by collaborators in the United States, Italy and Spain. The prospective study material was composed of cDNA or gDNA derived from T cells, B-cell-depleted T cells, or PBMCs. The samples were drawn from two sources: the first 160 participants of the ongoing ImmuneRACE study, and 1,254 subjects contributed by 6 global collaborators. Where available, HLA class I and class II types were obtained from metadata supplied by the sample provider rather than from assay-based typing. The repertoires were made available in a free public database intended to serve as a resource for research on the immune response to SARS-CoV-2. Subjects who had been exposed to COVID-19, were actively infected with it, or had recovered from it provided the deeply sampled blood TCRbeta repertoires that made up the dataset. A de-identified subject ID, COVID-19 status, age in years and sex were almost always included in the sample metadata. Study-wide conclusions, independent of this receptor: Clinical and demographic metadata were provided uncurated, with the amount varying by source and participant.

The V and J ends are trimmed by 3 bases and 0 bases, leaving 9 bases between them. CDR1 and CDR2 are read off the germline V gene as MDHEN and SYDVKM. Reading from cysteine to phenylalanine, the CDR3 counts 15 amino acids. Only CDR3 DNA is held: 45 bases, read in frame from base 1. A note on this clone: The target of this receptor is not known. One base away there is no much larger clone; base qualities are not given.

TCRbeta CDR3 regions were amplified from genomic DNA using the immunoSEQ Assay, a bias-controlled multiplex PCR. The original methods were these. The number of nucleated cells in each sample was estimated by amplification of reference gene primers within the assay. Sequence reads were collapsed and filtered to measure the absolute abundance of every unique TCRbeta CDR3 rearrangement. Productive Simpson clonality was computed per sample as the square root of Simpson's diversity index over productive rearrangements. The source is immuneACCESS, and TCRdb retained only in-frame sequences with V and J called. Part of the clones is not carried over; for the studies checked, unresolved V genes explain less than half of this, and the remainder is unexplained. The DNA gave D and trimming, while V, J and clone size come from that table. A total of around 49,000 clones appear in this sample, 85% to 95% of them only once. The ten biggest clones cover around 1% of the sample.

One collaborating source in Seattle enrolled patients while the patients were actively infected and followed the patients over time throughout the course of disease. The collaborating institutions used their own protocols to collect whole blood in K2EDTA tubes. For TCRbeta analysis, collaborators shipped samples as frozen whole blood, isolated PBMCs, or DNA extracted from either of those sample types. Sequencing input: peripheral blood. The TCR sequence derives from a man aged 60 to 75 with COVID-19, enrolled during active disease. The rearrangement combines TRBV28 with TRBJ1-3; the D gene identity is not certain. The nucleotide sequence is given as TGTGCCAGCAGTTTTGTCGGGGACTCTGGAAACACCATATATTTT. This translates into CASSFVGDSGNTIYF.